The entry below gives a single T cell receptor (beta chain) sequence along with its context. The length of the CDR3 is 12 residues. Trimming took off 1 base at V and 8 bases at J, with 6 bases between the two ends. Germline V CDR1 and CDR2: SNHLY, FYNNEI. These data belong to a study of identical twins. MiXCR was run by TCRdb on the 5' RACE reads, yielding one entry per CDR3 protein. The profile shows about 200,000 distinct CDR3 sequences, more than 15% of them singletons. The sample also formed part of further work on T cells expressing NK-cell markers.

The rearrangement uses TRBV2 and TRBJ2-1; D is uncertain. This clonotype was obtained from a woman under 30 in good health. Sample: CD8+ T cells sorted from blood. CDR3 coding DNA: TGTGCCAGCAGTGAAGTCCCTCATGAGCAGTTCTTC. The encoded protein is CASSEVPHEQFF.